The 30 T cell receptor beta chains reported below all come from one sample, sequenced in a study of OX40 agonist ivuxolimab in advanced cancers. Produced via immunoSEQ multiplex PCR; TCRdb's table is partial and in-frame only. The profile covers 150,000 to 190,000 clones, with 90% to 95% appearing a single time and around 0.28% taken by the ten largest. The sample consisted of CD4+ or CD8+ T cells sorted from blood, taken in a trial of the OX40 agonist ivuxolimab. These receptors all come from an adult with an advanced solid tumor such as melanoma, head and neck, liver or kidney cancer.

The chain joins TRBV23-1 to TRBJ2-3, with D uncertain. TRBV23-1 is an ORF for which the function is uncertain. CDR3 length: 14 amino acids. V lost 0 bases, J lost 2 bases, and 6 bases lay in between. For the CDR3, the DNA is TGCGCCAGCAGTCAATCGGCCTTCACAGATACGCAGTATTTT. It specifies CASSQSAFTDTQYF.

The genes are TRBV27 and TRBJ1-5, with 7 bases matching TRBD1. This CDR3 spans 17 amino acids. With 4 bases clipped from V and 7 bases from J, the junction kept 16 bases outside the gene matches. CDR1 is MNHEY and CDR2 is SMNVEV in the germline V gene (reference sequence). The CDR3: CASSWTGRMLMGQPQHF. CDR3 nucleotide sequence: TGTGCCAGCAGTTGGACAGGTCGGATGCTAATGGGACAGCCCCAGCATTTT.

This clone was counted a single time. The gene calls are TRBV7-6 and TRBJ1-1; weak D call: TRBD1 (6 bases). This CDR3 is built from 15 residues. The V end lost 1 base, the J end lost 2 bases, and 11 bases lay between the germline ends. Germline V gene sequence: CDR1 SGHVS, CDR2 FNYEAQ. In nucleotides, the CDR3 is TGTGCCAGCAGCTTAGACCGGGGACAAAACACTGAAGCTTTCTTT. Amino acid sequence: CASSLDRGQNTEAFF. The full variable domain, in which reference TRBV7-6 and TRBJ1-1 provide the parts outside the CDR3, is GAGVSQSPRYKVTKRGQDVALRCDPISGHVSLYWYRQALGQGPEFLTYFNYEAQQDKSGLPNDRFSAERPEGSISTLTIQRTEQRDSAMYRCASSLDRGQNTEAFFGQGTRLTVV.

The chain uses TRBV10-2 and TRBJ1-1; D call uncertain. V shed 5 bases and J shed 4 bases, with 14 bases lying between them. The CDR3 covers 14 residues. Per germline, CDR1 WSHSY and CDR2 SAAADI. The CDR3 sequence is CASSSEGPSTEAFF. CDR3 DNA: TGCGCCAGCAGTTCGGAGGGTCCGAGCACTGAAGCTTTCTTT.

The chain carries TRBV4-3 and TRBJ1-2; TRBD1 matches 10 bases. The V gene end was trimmed by 3 bases and the J gene end by 0 bases; junction bases not matched to a gene: 4. There are 16 residues in the CDR3. Germline lookup yields CDR1 LGHNA and CDR2 YSLEER. The CDR3 is CASSQRDRGANYGYTF. CDR3 in DNA: TGCGCCAGCAGCCAGAGGGACAGGGGTGCTAACTATGGCTACACCTTC.

This sequence joins TRBV10-2 and TRBJ1-4, with TRBD1 as a possible D gene (5 bases). Per germline, CDR1 WSHSY and CDR2 SAAADI. The CDR3 is 11 residues long. Trimming took 8 bases from V and 7 from J, leaving 8 bases between them. CDR3 protein: CASSGGEKLFF. Written as DNA, the CDR3 is TGCGCCAGCTCGGGGGGTGAAAAACTGTTTTTT.

The chain uses TRBV28 and TRBJ2-7; tentative D call: TRBD1 (5 bases). Trimming cost V 1 base and J 2 bases, with 12 bases left between them. Germline-derived CDR1 and CDR2 are MDHEN and SYDVKM. This CDR3 region has 15 residues. CDR3 loop: CASSLSPDRTYEQYF. The CDR3 DNA sequence: TGTGCCAGCAGTTTATCTCCCGACAGAACCTACGAGCAGTACTTC.

The chain recombines TRBV5-1 with TRBJ1-1; D ambiguous. Germline V gene sequence: CDR1 SGHRS, CDR2 YFSETQ. Trimming left V 4 bases short and J 1 base short, with 8 bases between. CDR3 size: 13 residues. CDR3 DNA sequence: TGCGCCAGCAGCCCCGATAAGAACACTGAAGCTTTCTTT. Its protein is CASSPDKNTEAFF.

This clone was recorded only once. The rearrangement joins TRBV11-3 to TRBJ2-2; D is ambiguous. CDR1 is SGHNT and CDR2 is YENEEA in the germline V gene. The V end lost 5 bases, the J end lost 0 bases, and 10 bases lay between the germline ends. The CDR3 sequence is 15 residues long. The CDR3 coding sequence is TGTGCCAGCAGCCCGAACCCAACGAACACCGGGGAGCTGTTTTTT. Its translation: CASSPNPTNTGELFF.

The rearrangement links TRBV2 to TRBJ2-1, with D hard to call. The germline V gene encodes CDR1 SNHLY and CDR2 FYNNEI. CDR3 length: 15 residues. The V gene lost 1 base and the J gene lost 4 bases, with 11 bases spanning the gap. CDR3 sequence (DNA): TGTGCCAGCAGTGAAGAGGGCGGTTCGTACAATGAGCAGTTCTTC. This codes for CASSEEGGSYNEQFF.

DNA of the CDR3: TGCAGCGTTGAAGATAGTACGCAGTATTTT. Translation gives CSVEDSTQYF. The chain combines TRBV29-1 with TRBJ2-3; D uncertain. This CDR3 region has 10 residues. Germline loops: CDR1 SQVTM, CDR2 ANQGSEA. The V gene lost 0 bases and the J gene lost 8 bases, with 3 bases spanning the gap.

The genes are TRBV18 and TRBJ1-2, with 7 bases matching TRBD1. In germline, CDR1 is KGHSH, CDR2 LQKENI. V lost 2 bases to trimming and J lost 1 base; unmatched junction nucleotides: 16. The CDR3 covers 19 residues. CDR3 sequence: CASSPSRRGRIPVNYGYTF. In DNA form, the CDR3 reads TGTGCCAGCTCACCAAGCCGGAGGGGGCGAATTCCCGTTAACTATGGCTACACCTTC. Filled out from reference TRBV18 and TRBJ1-2, the complete variable domain reads NAGVMQNPRHLVRRRGQEARLRCSPMKGHSHVYWYRQLPEEGLKFMVYLQKENIIDESGMPKERFSAEFPKEGPSILRIQQVVRGDSAAYFCASSPSRRGRIPVNYGYTFGSGTRLTVV.

This clone was recorded once. The chain employs TRBV21-1 and TRBJ2-5; TRBD2 reflects the table's D call only, with no check against the DNA. TRBV21-1 is a recognized pseudogene. The CDR3 loop spans 17 amino acids. The CDR3 nucleotides are TGTGCCACAGGAGGGACCACTAGCGGGAGTAAACAAGAGACCCAGTACTTC. It is translated as CATGGTTSGSKQETQYF.

The chain joins TRBV5-1 to TRBJ2-5, with a possible D match to TRBD1 (6 bases). With 4 bases removed from V and 3 bases from J, the gap between germline ends came to 16 bases. This CDR3 is built from 15 residues. From germline, CDR1 is SGHRS and CDR2 YFSETQ. The CDR3 region has the DNA TGCGCCAGCAGCGGGGATGTTGACAGGAAAGAGACCCAGTACTTC. It encodes CASSGDVDRKETQYF.

The chain combines TRBV27 with TRBJ2-1, with 13 bases aligning to TRBD2. With 5 bases clipped from V and 8 bases from J, the junction kept 9 bases outside the gene matches. CDR1 MNHEY and CDR2 SMNVEV come from the germline V gene (reference sequence). The CDR3 is made up of 16 amino acids. CDR3 coding DNA: TGTGCCAGCAGTACCAGAGGACTAGCGGGAGTTCATGAGCAGTTCTTC. Amino acids: CASSTRGLAGVHEQFF.

The chain joins TRBV12-5 to TRBJ1-1; tentatively, D is TRBD1 (6 bases). CDR3 length: 14 amino acids. Trimming cost V 5 bases and J 1 base, with 11 bases left between them. Germline V gene lookup returns CDR1 LGHNT and CDR2 FRNRAP. As DNA, the CDR3 is TGTGCTAGTGGTACCCCGACAGGGAACACTGAAGCTTTCTTT. Its translation is CASGTPTGNTEAFF.

This chain joins TRBV28 and TRBJ1-4, with D possibly being TRBD1 (5 bases). V dropped 5 bases and J dropped 10 bases, with 17 bases sitting between them. This CDR3 region has 14 residues. CDR1 is MDHEN and CDR2 is SYDVKM in the germline V gene. CDR3 bases: TGTGCCAGCAGTCTCGGGGGGGATAAGGGAAAACTGTTTTTT. It yields the protein CASSLGGDKGKLFF. Variable domain in full (rest from reference TRBV28 and TRBJ1-4): DVKVTQSSRYLVKRTGEKVFLECVQDMDHENMFWYRQDPGLGLRLIYFSYDVKMKEKGDIPEGYSVSREKKERFSLILESASTNQTSMYLCASSLGGDKGKLFFGSGTQLSVL.

The chain links TRBV19 to TRBJ2-7, with 10 bases identical to TRBD2. The germline CDR1 and CDR2 sequences are LNHDA and SQIVND (reference sequence). Trimming removed 4 bases from V and 7 bases from J; junction bases left unmatched: 10. The CDR3 runs 15 residues. The CDR3, as DNA: TGTGCCAGTAGTACCTTCAGCGGGAGGGCGGAAGAGCAGTACTTC. It yields the protein CASSTFSGRAEEQYF.

V gene TRBV5-4 combines with J gene TRBJ2-3; unclear D gene. Germline CDR1 and CDR2: SGHNT and YYREEE (reference sequence). The CDR3 runs to 12 residues. The V end lost 3 bases, the J end lost 2 bases, and 4 bases lay between the germline ends. CDR3 sequence: CASSYITDTQYF. The CDR3, as DNA: TGTGCCAGCAGCTATATCACAGATACGCAGTATTTT.

J is TRBJ1-5 and V is TRBV19, with 7 bases fitting TRBD1. V lost 4 bases to trimming and J lost 5 bases; unmatched junction nucleotides: 8. The CDR3 is made up of 15 amino acids. Germline assignment: CDR1 LNHDA and CDR2 SQIVND (reference sequence). In nucleotides, the CDR3 is TGTGCCAGTAGTACCGCGACAGGGACGCATCAGCCCCAGCATTTT. Protein product: CASSTATGTHQPQHF.

V is TRBV28 and J is TRBJ1-5; 9 bases agree with TRBD1. Germline CDR1 MDHEN, CDR2 SYDVKM. The CDR3 is 15 residues long. V shed 4 bases, J shed 3 bases, and the junction held 4 bases outside the gene matches. CDR3 DNA: TGTGCCAGCAGTTCGGGACAGGGTAACAATCAGCCCCAGCATTTT. This sequence encodes CASSSGQGNNQPQHF.

This clone was found once. The V gene is TRBV30, the J gene TRBJ2-1; the match to TRBD2 covers 10 bases. Germline V gene data show CDR1 as GTSNPN and CDR2 as SVGIG (reference sequence). CDR3 length equals 14 residues. The V segment lost 4 bases and the J segment 1 base; nucleotides outside the gene matches: 1. In DNA, the CDR3 is TGTGCCTGGACTAGCGGGAGTTCCTACAATGAGCAGTTCTTC. Translation: CAWTSGSSYNEQFF.

This sequence joins TRBV5-1 and TRBJ2-5; TRBD1 might be the D (6 bases). Germline CDR1 reads SGHRS; CDR2 reads YFSETQ. The CDR3 totals 15 residues. V lost 6 bases, J lost 1 base, and 16 bases lay in between. CDR3 region: CASTPWGQFQETQYF. The CDR3 nucleotides read TGCGCCAGCACACCCTGGGGACAATTCCAAGAGACCCAGTACTTC. Full variable domain (outside the CDR3, taken from reference TRBV5-1 and TRBJ2-5): KAGVTQTPRYLIKTRGQQVTLSCSPISGHRSVSWYQQTPGQGLQFLFEYFSETQRNKGNFPGRFSGRQFSNSRSEMNVSTLELGDSALYLCASTPWGQFQETQYFGPGTRLLVL.

This chain uses TRBV5-1 with TRBJ2-1; 7 bases fit TRBD2. This CDR3 region has 17 residues. J gave up 0 bases and V 6 bases, and 12 bases lay outside the gene matches. Germline V CDR1 and CDR2: SGHRS, YFSETQ. The CDR3 bases are TGCGCCAGCAACGAGGGAGCGGGGATAAGCTCCTACAATGAGCAGTTCTTC. Translation gives CASNEGAGISSYNEQFF.

The chain is built from TRBV19 and TRBJ1-2, with D tentatively TRBD1 (5 bases). V was pared by 8 bases and J by 4 bases, with 20 bases between. In germline, CDR1 is LNHDA, CDR2 SQIVND (reference sequence). This CDR3 is 15 amino acids long. CDR3 nucleotide sequence: TGTGCCAGTTGGGGCAAGGCCCCTCTTGTCTATGGCTACACCTTC. Protein sequence: CASWGKAPLVYGYTF.

V and J are TRBV7-6 and TRBJ2-7; D is unclear. Germline CDR1 and CDR2: SGHVS and FNYEAQ. CDR3 length equals 14 residues. Between the trimmed V and J ends, which lost 1 base and 2 bases, there was a span of 9 bases. The CDR3 spells CASSLVGRTYEQYF. CDR3 DNA: TGTGCCAGCAGCTTAGTCGGCAGGACCTACGAGCAGTACTTC.

This rearrangement joins TRBV28 to TRBJ2-7, with D possibly being TRBD1 (6 bases). V lost 5 bases, J lost 6 bases, and 14 bases lay in between. The CDR3 runs 13 residues. Germline V lookup: CDR1 MDHEN, CDR2 SYDVKM. CDR3 sequence reads: CASSIGTLFEQYF. The CDR3 DNA reads as TGTGCCAGCAGTATCGGGACACTCTTCGAGCAGTACTTC.

V and J are TRBV19 and TRBJ1-2; 9 bases align to TRBD1. The CDR3 consists of 14 residues. After removal of 7 bases from V and 5 bases from J, the junction contained 8 bases not matched to a gene. The germline V gene encodes CDR1 LNHDA and CDR2 SQIVND (reference sequence). The CDR3 protein is CASTPDRGAYGYTF. The CDR3 DNA reads as TGTGCCAGTACCCCGGACAGGGGAGCATATGGCTACACCTTC.

J is TRBJ2-4 and V is TRBV4-1; unclear D gene. V dropped 1 base and J dropped 0 bases, with 16 bases sitting between them. Germline assignment: CDR1 MGHRA and CDR2 YSYEKL. There are 18 residues in the CDR3. The CDR3 region is CASSQGDILQVAKNIQYF. Written as DNA, the CDR3 is TGCGCCAGCAGCCAAGGGGATATACTCCAGGTAGCCAAAAACATTCAGTACTTC.

The V and J genes are TRBV19 and TRBJ2-3, with 11 positions matching TRBD2. Germline CDR1 reads LNHDA; CDR2 reads SQIVND (reference sequence). The CDR3 runs 17 residues. Losses at the gene ends were 6 bases for V and 6 bases for J; bases not matched to a gene: 14. CDR3: CASSPPMASGRRDTQYF. The CDR3 DNA reads as TGTGCCAGTAGCCCTCCGATGGCTAGCGGGAGGAGGGATACGCAGTATTTT. Drawing the rest from reference TRBV19 and TRBJ2-3, the complete variable domain is DGGITQSPKYLFRKEGQNVTLSCEQNLNHDAMYWYRQDPGQGLRLIYYSQIVNDFQKGDIAEGYSVSREKKESFPLTVTSAQKNPTAFYLCASSPPMASGRRDTQYFGPGTRLTVL.